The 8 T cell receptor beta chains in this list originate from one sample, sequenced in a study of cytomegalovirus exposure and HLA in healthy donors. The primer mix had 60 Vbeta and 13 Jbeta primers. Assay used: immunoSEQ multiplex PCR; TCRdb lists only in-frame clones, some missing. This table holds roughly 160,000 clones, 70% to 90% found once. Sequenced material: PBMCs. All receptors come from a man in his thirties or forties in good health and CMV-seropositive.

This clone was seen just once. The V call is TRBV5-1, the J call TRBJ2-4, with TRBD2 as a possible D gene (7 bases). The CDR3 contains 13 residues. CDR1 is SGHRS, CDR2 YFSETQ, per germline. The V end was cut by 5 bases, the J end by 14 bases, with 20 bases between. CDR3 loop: CASSSEGGATKYF. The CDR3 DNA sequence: TGCGCCAGCAGTTCGGAGGGGGGGGCTACGAAGTACTTC.

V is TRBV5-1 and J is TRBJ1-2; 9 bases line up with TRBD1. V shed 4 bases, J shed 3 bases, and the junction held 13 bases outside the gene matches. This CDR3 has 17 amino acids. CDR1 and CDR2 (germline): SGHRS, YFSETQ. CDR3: CASSPWGTGIADYGYTF. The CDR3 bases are TGCGCCAGCAGCCCATGGGGGACAGGGATCGCTGACTATGGCTACACCTTC.

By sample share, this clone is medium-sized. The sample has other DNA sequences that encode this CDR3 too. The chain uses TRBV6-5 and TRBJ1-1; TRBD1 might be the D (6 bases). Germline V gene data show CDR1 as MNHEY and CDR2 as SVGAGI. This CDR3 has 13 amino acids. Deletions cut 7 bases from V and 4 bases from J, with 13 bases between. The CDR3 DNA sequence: TGTGCCAGCAATAAACAGGGTTCCACTGAAGCTTTCTTT. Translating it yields CASNKQGSTEAFF.

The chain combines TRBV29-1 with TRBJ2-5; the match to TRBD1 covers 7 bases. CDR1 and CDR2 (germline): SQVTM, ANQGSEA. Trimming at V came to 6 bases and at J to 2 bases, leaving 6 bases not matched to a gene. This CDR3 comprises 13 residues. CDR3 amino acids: CSVVPGQQETQYF. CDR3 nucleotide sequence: TGCAGCGTCGTTCCGGGACAGCAAGAGACCCAGTACTTC. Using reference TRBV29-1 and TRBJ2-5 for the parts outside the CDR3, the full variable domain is SAVISQKPSRDICQRGTSLTIQCQVDSQVTMMFWYRQQPGQSLTLIATANQGSEATYESGFVIDKFPISRPNLTFSTLTVSNMSPEDSSIYLCSVVPGQQETQYFGPGTRLLVL.

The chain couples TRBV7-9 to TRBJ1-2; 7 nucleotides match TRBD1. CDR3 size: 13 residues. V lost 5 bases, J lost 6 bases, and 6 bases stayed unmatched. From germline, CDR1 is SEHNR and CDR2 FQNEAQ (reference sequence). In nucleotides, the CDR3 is TGTGCCAGCAGCCTCAGACAGGGTGATGGCTACACCTTC. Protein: CASSLRQGDGYTF.

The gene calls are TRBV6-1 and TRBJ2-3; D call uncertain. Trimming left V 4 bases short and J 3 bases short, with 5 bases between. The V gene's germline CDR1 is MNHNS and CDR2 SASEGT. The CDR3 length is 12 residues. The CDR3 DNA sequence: TGTGCCAGCAGTGTCCTAACAGATACGCAGTATTTT. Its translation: CASSVLTDTQYF.

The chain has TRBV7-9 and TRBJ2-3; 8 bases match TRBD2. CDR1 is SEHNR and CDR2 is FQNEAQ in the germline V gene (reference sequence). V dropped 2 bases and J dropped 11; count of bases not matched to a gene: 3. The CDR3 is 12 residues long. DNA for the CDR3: TGTGCCAGCAGCTTAACGACTAGCGAGCAGTATTTT. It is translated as CASSLTTSEQYF.

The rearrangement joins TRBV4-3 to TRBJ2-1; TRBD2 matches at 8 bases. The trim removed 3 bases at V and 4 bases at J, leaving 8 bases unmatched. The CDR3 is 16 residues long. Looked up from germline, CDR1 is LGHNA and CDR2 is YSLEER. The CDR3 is CASSQLLAVQYNEQFF. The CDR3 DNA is TGCGCCAGCAGCCAGCTACTAGCGGTCCAATACAATGAGCAGTTCTTC.